This T cell receptor (beta chain) was identified during a study of cytomegalovirus exposure and HLA in healthy donors. Study-level findings and limits: Beyond CMV serostatus, there was no information to go on about immune exposure. Later examination showed HLA-associated TCR beta chains had greater clonal expansion than equally common others. Common viral pathogens were later found to be apparently linked to several of the most significant clusters.

There are a few counts of this clone. The antigen is not known. Trimming cost V 2 bases and J 7 bases, with 15 bases left between them. The CDR3 is 14 residues long. From germline, CDR1 is MNHEY and CDR2 SVGAGI. The PCR employed 60 Vbeta primers together with 13 Jbeta primers. Data came from immunoSEQ multiplex PCR; TCRdb stores just in-frame clones and leaves some out. The sample has tens of thousands of clones; roughly 77% are singletons. The TCR was taken from a man aged 35-49 years in good health and CMV-seronegative. The J gene is TRBJ2-7, the V gene TRBV6-5; D possibly corresponds to TRBD2 (6 bases). Sequenced: PBMCs. For the CDR3, the DNA is TGTGCCAGCAGTTACGGACCACTCGGGGGAGAGCAGTACTTC. Translated: CASSYGPLGGEQYF.